This TCR beta chain is drawn from a study of blood T cell repertoires in COVID-19. Study as a whole: From the United States, Italy and Spain came samples of acute and convalescent COVID-19.

Per germline, CDR1 LNHDA and CDR2 SQIVND (reference sequence). The CDR3 loop spans 18 amino acids. Trimming removed 4 bases from V and 2 bases from J; junction bases left unmatched: 10. Profiling relied on immunoSEQ multiplex PCR, and the TCRdb table lists in-frame clones only, not all of them. Among about 200,000 clones, 92% were seen once, and the ten largest hold more than 0.7%. This chain joins TRBV19 and TRBJ2-3; TRBD2 aligns across 12 bases. This TCR came from a man in his fifties or sixties with COVID-19, enrolled during active disease. Material: peripheral blood. DNA for the CDR3: TGTGCCAGTAGTAGTCGACTGGGGACTAGCGGGTTCACAGATACGCAGTATTTT. Translated: CASSSRLGTSGFTDTQYF.